One and the same sample provided the 26 T cell receptor beta chains below, sequenced in a study of T cell responses to AZD1222 COVID-19 vaccine. The table came from immunoSEQ multiplex PCR; TCRdb's copy has only in-frame clones and leaves some out. The repertoire holds 75,000 or so clones, with roughly 90% as singletons. This specimen was peripheral blood, taken 28 days after the second AZD1222 dose. The receptors stem from an adult who received the AZD1222 COVID-19 vaccine.

This chain connects TRBV6-5 to TRBJ2-3; D is ambiguous. The germline V and J ends were trimmed by 2 bases and 0 bases, with 6 bases remaining between them. This CDR3 has 14 amino acids. The germline V gene has CDR1 MNHEY and CDR2 SVGAGI. DNA of the CDR3: TGTGCCAGCAGTTACGGTGTTAGCACAGATACGCAGTATTTT. This gives the protein CASSYGVSTDTQYF.

About this clone: Its ends do not fully match the called genes, so a read error is possible. The chain is built from TRBV2 and TRBJ1-6; D unclear. Germline V CDR1 and CDR2: SNHLY, FYNNEI. The CDR3 loop spans 12 amino acids. CDR3 loop: CASREEYSPLHF. The CDR3 DNA follows: TGTGCCAGCAGGGAAGAGTATTCACCCCTCCACTTT.

The chain uses TRBV11-2 and TRBJ1-2; D may be TRBD1 (5 bases). CDR1 and CDR2 (germline): SGHAT, FQNNGV. CDR3 length equals 14 residues. Trimming left V 5 bases short and J 4 bases short, with 14 bases between. As DNA, the CDR3 is TGTGCCAGCAGCCGAACGGGGGACGGCTATGGCTACACCTTC. Amino acids: CASSRTGDGYGYTF.

The V call is TRBV5-1, the J call TRBJ2-5, with 9 positions matching TRBD2. This CDR3 has 16 amino acids. Germline V gene lookup returns CDR1 SGHRS and CDR2 YFSETQ. V lost 3 bases and J lost 2; bases outside the gene matches: 8. CDR3 loop: CASSYRLAVRQETQYF. In DNA form, the CDR3 reads TGCGCCAGCAGCTATCGACTAGCGGTACGACAAGAGACCCAGTACTTC.

This clone was counted once. V usage is TRBV5-1 and J usage is TRBJ1-3; D not resolved. The ends were cut back, 6 bases at V and 4 bases at J, with 14 bases in the middle. The germline V gene has CDR1 SGHRS and CDR2 YFSETQ. The CDR3 extends over 14 amino acids. The CDR3 is CASTAGPTGNTIYF. CDR3 sequence (DNA): TGCGCCAGCACGGCGGGCCCCACAGGAAACACCATATATTTT.

This clone appeared once. The V gene is TRBV5-1, the J gene TRBJ2-1; 11 bases line up with TRBD2. The CDR3 is made up of 17 amino acids. V was clipped by 2 bases and J by 4 bases; unmatched bases: 8. Germline CDR1 is SGHRS and CDR2 is YFSETQ. CDR3 DNA sequence: TGCGCCAGCAGCTTCACTCTAGCGGGAGGCCCTTACAATGAGCAGTTCTTC. It encodes CASSFTLAGGPYNEQFF.

The chain employs TRBV9 and TRBJ2-4, with TRBD1 matching 9 bases. The CDR3 length is 13 residues. The ends lost 2 bases at V and 12 bases at J; junction bases unmatched: 6. Germline CDR1 is SGDLS and CDR2 is YYNGEE. The CDR3: CASSVTGGGSQYF. CDR3 coding DNA: TGTGCCAGCAGCGTGACAGGGGGAGGGTCTCAGTACTTC.

Remarks on this clone: Other nucleotide sequences in the sample specify the same CDR3. This sequence joins TRBV6-5 and TRBJ1-3, with D possibly TRBD1 on 6 matching bases. V lost 6 bases, J lost 0 bases, and 9 bases lay in between. The V gene's germline CDR1 is MNHEY and CDR2 SVGAGI. This CDR3 region has 14 residues. CDR3 DNA: TGTGCCAGCAGGGACAGAGTCTCTGGAAACACCATATATTTT. This gives the protein CASRDRVSGNTIYF.

The CDR3 bases are TGTGCCAGCAGCCCACTAGCGGGAGCTCTTAATGAGCAGTTCTTC. Encoded protein: CASSPLAGALNEQFF. This chain links TRBV11-3 with TRBJ2-1; 11 bases match TRBD2. CDR3 length: 15 residues. CDR1 is SGHNT, CDR2 YENEEA, per germline. With V trimmed by 5 bases and J by 7 bases, 7 bases remained unmatched. Variable domain in full (rest from reference TRBV11-3 and TRBJ2-1): EAGVVQSPRYKIIEKKQPVAFWCNPISGHNTLYWYLQNLGQGPELLIRYENEEAVDDSQLPKDRFSAERLKGVDSTLKIQPAELGDSAVYLCASSPLAGALNEQFFGPGTRLTVL.

This clone was seen once. This chain connects TRBV30 to TRBJ2-7; 9 nucleotides agree with TRBD1. CDR3 length: 13 residues. From germline, CDR1 is GTSNPN and CDR2 SVGIG (reference sequence). V lost 3 bases and J lost 5; bases outside the gene matches: 5. DNA of the CDR3: TGTGCCTGGAGCACAGGGGGCGGGGACGAGCAGTACTTC. Translating gives CAWSTGGGDEQYF.

J is TRBJ2-1 and V is TRBV18; perhaps TRBD1 as D (6 bases). Per germline, CDR1 KGHSH and CDR2 LQKENI. V gave up 6 bases and J gave up 12 bases, with 18 bases separating them. CDR3 size: 13 residues. The CDR3 spells CASSANRDGGQFF. The CDR3, as DNA: TGTGCCAGCTCGGCGAACAGGGACGGAGGGCAGTTCTTC.

Only one count was recorded for this clone. The chain employs TRBV20-1 and TRBJ1-2; D possibly corresponds to TRBD1 (5 bases). CDR3 size: 11 residues. Germline V gene lookup returns CDR1 DFQATT and CDR2 SNEGSKA (reference sequence). V was pared by 5 bases and J by 7 bases, with 11 bases between. The CDR3 region has the DNA TGCAGTGCTTACCAGGGACTTGGCTACACCTTC. It encodes CSAYQGLGYTF.

This rearrangement joins TRBV5-4 to TRBJ1-2; 8 positions match TRBD1. The germline CDR1 and CDR2 sequences are SGHNT and YYREEE (reference sequence). The CDR3 has 15 residues. J was trimmed by 4 bases and V by 0 bases; bases with no gene match: 5. CDR3 nucleotides: TGTGCCAGCAGCTTGGCACAGGGGGATGGCTATGGCTACACCTTC. Protein sequence: CASSLAQGDGYGYTF.

The CDR3, as DNA: TGTGCCAGCAGTAGCGGGAGCGGCCCAGATACGCAGTATTTT. Protein product: CASSSGSGPDTQYF. The chain combines TRBV13 with TRBJ2-3; 9 bases line up with TRBD2. This CDR3 has 14 amino acids. The germline V gene has CDR1 PRHDT and CDR2 FYEKMQ (reference sequence). V dropped 6 bases and J dropped 4; count of bases not matched to a gene: 5.

The CDR3 is CASMGQNYGYTF. CDR3 sequence (DNA): TGTGCCAGCATGGGGCAAAACTATGGCTACACCTTC. The chain is built from TRBV6-5 and TRBJ1-2, with D possibly TRBD1 on 5 matching bases. V lost 7 bases and J lost 2, with 8 bases in between. Germline V gene data show CDR1 as MNHEY and CDR2 as SVGAGI. The CDR3 length is 12 residues.

The chain uses TRBV28 and TRBJ1-5, with D tentatively TRBD1 (6 bases). CDR1 and CDR2 from the germline V gene are MDHEN and SYDVKM. The ends were cut back, 4 bases at V and 7 bases at J, with 17 bases in the middle. There are 15 residues in the CDR3. CDR3 amino acids: CASSSSDRYGQPQHF. The CDR3 bases are TGTGCCAGCAGTTCCTCTGACAGGTACGGCCAGCCCCAGCATTTT.

This chain connects TRBV5-1 to TRBJ2-2; D remains unclear. V was pared by 4 bases and J by 7 bases, with 14 bases between. This CDR3 comprises 14 residues. CDR1 is SGHRS and CDR2 is YFSETQ in the germline V gene. CDR3 loop: CASSPDPAGGELFF. In DNA, the CDR3 is TGCGCCAGCAGCCCAGACCCCGCCGGCGGGGAGCTGTTTTTT.

V gene TRBV28 combines with J gene TRBJ1-2; TRBD1 aligns across 8 bases. V was pared by 6 bases and J by 4 bases, with 13 bases of the junction left unmatched. CDR1 is MDHEN and CDR2 is SYDVKM in the germline V gene. The CDR3 sequence is 16 residues long. The CDR3 is CASSPFAGQGAYGYTF. The DNA of the CDR3 is TGTGCCAGCAGCCCTTTTGCTGGTCAGGGGGCCTATGGCTACACCTTC.

The chain combines TRBV30 with TRBJ2-1, with TRBD2 matching over 9 bases. V gave up 5 bases and J gave up 14 bases; unmatched junction bases: 10. CDR1 is GTSNPN and CDR2 is SVGIG in the germline V gene (reference sequence). The CDR3 covers 12 residues. The chain's CDR3 is CAWGSSGTGEFF. CDR3 bases: TGTGCCTGGGGTTCTAGCGGGACCGGGGAGTTCTTC.

The CDR3 here is CASSLRGETQYF. Here the CDR3 DNA reads TGTGCCAGCAGTTTAAGGGGAGAGACCCAGTACTTC. V gene TRBV27 combines with J gene TRBJ2-5; D perhaps matches TRBD1 (5 bases). The CDR3 spans 12 residues. V dropped 2 bases and J dropped 4 bases, with 5 bases sitting between them. Germline values: CDR1 MNHEY, CDR2 SMNVEV (reference sequence).

The rearrangement joins TRBV2 to TRBJ1-5; tentative D call: TRBD1 (5 bases). This CDR3 contains 12 residues. CDR1 is SNHLY and CDR2 is FYNNEI in the germline V gene. The V and J ends lost 8 bases and 7 bases respectively, with 12 bases between them. CDR3 DNA: TGTGCCAGCCAGGGAGGCCACCAGCCCCAGCATTTT. This codes for CASQGGHQPQHF.

V is TRBV5-4 and J is TRBJ1-2; 10 bases fit TRBD1. The CDR3 totals 16 residues. The V segment lost 4 bases and the J segment 4 bases; nucleotides outside the gene matches: 10. The germline V gene encodes CDR1 SGHNT and CDR2 YYREEE (reference sequence). In DNA form, the CDR3 reads TGTGCCAGCAGCCCGGGACAGGGGCTAACGAGCTATGGCTACACCTTC. It encodes CASSPGQGLTSYGYTF.

The chain recombines TRBV6-6 with TRBJ2-2; tentatively, D is TRBD2 (5 bases). V was cut by 6 bases and J by 7 bases, with 12 bases left in between. Looked up from germline, CDR1 is MNHNY and CDR2 is SVGAGI (reference sequence). The CDR3 loop spans 13 amino acids. The CDR3 bases are TGTGCCAGCAGCCAGGACCGGGGCGGGGAGCTGTTTTTT. Its protein is CASSQDRGGELFF.

The gene calls are TRBV6-5 and TRBJ2-5, with 8 positions matching TRBD1. The J segment lost 5 bases and the V segment lost 6 bases, leaving 5 bases of the junction unmatched. The CDR3 spans 13 residues. Germline V gene sequence: CDR1 MNHEY, CDR2 SVGAGI. This CDR3 reads CASSRTGTETQYF. DNA for the CDR3: TGTGCCAGCAGCCGGACAGGGACGGAGACCCAGTACTTC.

V usage is TRBV24-1 and J usage is TRBJ2-3, with 9 bases that match TRBD2. The germline CDR1 and CDR2 sequences are KGHDR and SFDVKD. The trim removed 2 bases at V and 0 bases at J, leaving 2 bases unmatched. This CDR3 contains 16 residues. CDR3 nucleotide sequence: TGTGCCACCAGTGATTCCCTAGCGGGAAGCACAGATACGCAGTATTTT. This sequence encodes CATSDSLAGSTDTQYF.

The chain is built from TRBV7-2 and TRBJ2-4; 8 nucleotides match TRBD1. V was pared by 2 bases and J by 6 bases, with 6 bases of the junction left unmatched. The CDR3 totals 15 residues. Germline CDR1 reads SGHTA; CDR2 reads FQGNSA. The CDR3 spells CASSLYGQGLNIQYF. The CDR3 nucleotides are TGTGCCAGCAGCTTATACGGACAGGGTCTAAACATTCAGTACTTC.